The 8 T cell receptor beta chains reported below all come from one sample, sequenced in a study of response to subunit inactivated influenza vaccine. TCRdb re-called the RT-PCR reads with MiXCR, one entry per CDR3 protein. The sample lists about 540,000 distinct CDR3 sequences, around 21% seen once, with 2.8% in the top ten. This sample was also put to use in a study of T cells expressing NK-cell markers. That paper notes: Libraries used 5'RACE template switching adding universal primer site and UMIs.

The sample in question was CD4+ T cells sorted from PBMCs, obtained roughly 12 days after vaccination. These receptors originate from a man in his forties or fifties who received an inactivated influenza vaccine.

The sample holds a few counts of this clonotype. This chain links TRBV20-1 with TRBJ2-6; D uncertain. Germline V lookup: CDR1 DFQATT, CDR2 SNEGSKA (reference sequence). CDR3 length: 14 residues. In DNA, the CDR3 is TGCAGCTCACCTTCGGGCTCTGGGGCCAACGTCCTGACTTTC. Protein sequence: CSSPSGSGANVLTF.

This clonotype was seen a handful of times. In DNA form, the CDR3 reads TGTGCCAGCAGTTTCGGGACAGGAGCCAAAAACATTCAGTACTTC. The encoded protein is CASSFGTGAKNIQYF. The J gene is TRBJ2-4, the V gene TRBV12-3 or TRBV12-4, with TRBD1 identical over 8 bases. The ends lost 3 bases at V and 0 bases at J; junction bases unmatched: 1. The CDR3 length is 15 residues.

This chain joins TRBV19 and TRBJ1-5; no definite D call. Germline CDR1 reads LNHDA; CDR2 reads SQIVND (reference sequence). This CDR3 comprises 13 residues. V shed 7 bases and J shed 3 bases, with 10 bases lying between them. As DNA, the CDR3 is TGTGCCAGTAATAGGTATTTCAATCAGCCCCAGCATTTT. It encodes CASNRYFNQPQHF.

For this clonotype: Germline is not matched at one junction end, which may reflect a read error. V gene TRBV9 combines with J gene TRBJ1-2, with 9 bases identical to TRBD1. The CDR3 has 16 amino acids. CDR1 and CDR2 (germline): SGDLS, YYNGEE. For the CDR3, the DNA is TGTGCCAACAGCACCCGGACAGGGGCCCCTTTGGAGGGCTACACCTTC. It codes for CANSTRTGAPLEGYTF.

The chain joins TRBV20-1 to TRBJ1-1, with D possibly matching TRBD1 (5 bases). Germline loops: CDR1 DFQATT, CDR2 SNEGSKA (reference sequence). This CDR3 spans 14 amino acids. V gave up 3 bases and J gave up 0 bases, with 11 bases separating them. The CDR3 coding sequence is TGCAGTGCTAGGGTAGGGGTGGTGAACACTGAAGCTTTCTTT. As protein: CSARVGVVNTEAFF.

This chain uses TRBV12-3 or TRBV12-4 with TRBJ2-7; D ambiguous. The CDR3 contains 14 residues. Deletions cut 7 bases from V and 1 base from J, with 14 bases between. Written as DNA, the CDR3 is TGTGCCAGCAAACCGACCGGGTGGTCCTACGAGCAGTACTTC. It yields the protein CASKPTGWSYEQYF.

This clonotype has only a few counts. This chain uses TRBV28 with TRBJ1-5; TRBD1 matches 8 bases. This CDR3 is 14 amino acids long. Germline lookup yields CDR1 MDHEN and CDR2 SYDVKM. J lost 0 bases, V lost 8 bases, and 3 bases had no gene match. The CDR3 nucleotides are TGTGCCAGCCGGACAGGGTCTAGCAATCAGCCCCAGCATTTT. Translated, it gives CASRTGSSNQPQHF.

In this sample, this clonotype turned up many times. This CDR3 reads CASTYHRDSYEQYF. The CDR3 coding sequence is TGTGCCAGCACCTACCATCGGGACTCCTACGAGCAGTACTTC. The chain has TRBV6-1 and TRBJ2-7; perhaps TRBD2 as D (5 bases). This CDR3 is built from 14 residues. CDR1 MNHNS and CDR2 SASEGT come from the germline V gene. V lost 7 bases, J lost 0 bases, and 13 bases lay in between.